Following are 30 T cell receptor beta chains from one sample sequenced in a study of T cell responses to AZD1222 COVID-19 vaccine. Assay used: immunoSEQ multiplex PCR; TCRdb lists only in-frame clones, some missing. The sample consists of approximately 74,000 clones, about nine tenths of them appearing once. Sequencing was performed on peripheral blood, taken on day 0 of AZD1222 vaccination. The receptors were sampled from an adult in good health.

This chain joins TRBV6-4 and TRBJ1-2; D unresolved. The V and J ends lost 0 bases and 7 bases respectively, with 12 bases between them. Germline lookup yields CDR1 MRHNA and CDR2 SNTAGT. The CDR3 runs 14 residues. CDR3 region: CASSDSPSYGGYTF. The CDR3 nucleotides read TGTGCCAGCAGTGACTCGCCGTCTTACGGTGGCTACACCTTC.

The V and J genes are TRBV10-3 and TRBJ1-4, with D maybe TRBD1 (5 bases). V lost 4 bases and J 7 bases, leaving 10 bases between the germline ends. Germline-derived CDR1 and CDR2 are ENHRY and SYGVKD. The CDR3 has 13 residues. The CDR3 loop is CAISGGLLEKLFF. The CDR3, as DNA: TGTGCCATCAGTGGGGGCCTTCTTGAAAAACTGTTTTTT.

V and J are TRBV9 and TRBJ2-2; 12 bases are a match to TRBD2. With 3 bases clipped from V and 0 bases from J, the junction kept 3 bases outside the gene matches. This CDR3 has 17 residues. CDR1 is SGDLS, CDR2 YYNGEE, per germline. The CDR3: CASSALAGGTNTGELFF. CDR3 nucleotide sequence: TGTGCCAGCAGCGCACTAGCGGGAGGAACGAACACCGGGGAGCTGTTTTTT. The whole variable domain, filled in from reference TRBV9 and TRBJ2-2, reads DSGVTQTPKHLITATGQRVTLRCSPRSGDLSVYWYQQSLDQGLQFLIQYYNGEERAKGNILERFSAQQFPDLHSELNLSSLELGDSALYFCASSALAGGTNTGELFFGEGSRLTVL.

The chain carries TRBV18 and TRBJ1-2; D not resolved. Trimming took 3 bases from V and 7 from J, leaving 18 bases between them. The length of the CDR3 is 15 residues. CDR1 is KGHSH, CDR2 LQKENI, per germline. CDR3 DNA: TGTGCCAGCTCACCCTTTGGGGAAGAGTTGGGTGGCTACACCTTC. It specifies CASSPFGEELGGYTF.

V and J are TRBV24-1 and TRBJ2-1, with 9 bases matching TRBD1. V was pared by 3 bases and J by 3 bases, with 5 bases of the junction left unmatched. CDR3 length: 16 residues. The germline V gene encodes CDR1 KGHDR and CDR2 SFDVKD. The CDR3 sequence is CATSDRWDRDYNEQFF. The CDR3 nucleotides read TGTGCCACCAGTGATAGGTGGGACAGGGACTACAATGAGCAGTTCTTC.

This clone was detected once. The CDR3 reads CASSSDGNQPQHF. The CDR3 nucleotides are TGTGCCAGCAGCTCGGACGGCAATCAGCCCCAGCATTTT. The rearrangement uses TRBV7-2 and TRBJ1-5, with D hard to call. The CDR3 covers 13 residues. Trimming removed 4 bases at V and 2 bases at J, with 6 bases between. Germline loops: CDR1 SGHTA, CDR2 FQGNSA.

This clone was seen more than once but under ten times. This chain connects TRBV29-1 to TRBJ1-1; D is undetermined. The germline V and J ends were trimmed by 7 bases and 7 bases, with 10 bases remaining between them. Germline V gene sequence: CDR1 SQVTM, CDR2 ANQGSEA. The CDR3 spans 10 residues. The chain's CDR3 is CSAITGEAFF. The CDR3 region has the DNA TGCAGCGCCATTACCGGTGAAGCTTTCTTT.

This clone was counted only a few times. CDR3 protein: CASTLRQGATEAFF. In DNA, the CDR3 is TGTGCCAGCACCCTAAGACAGGGGGCGACTGAAGCTTTCTTT. The genes are TRBV6-5 and TRBJ1-1; 10 bases match TRBD1. This CDR3 has 14 amino acids. The V gene's germline CDR1 is MNHEY and CDR2 SVGAGI. V lost 7 bases and J lost 5; bases outside the gene matches: 7.

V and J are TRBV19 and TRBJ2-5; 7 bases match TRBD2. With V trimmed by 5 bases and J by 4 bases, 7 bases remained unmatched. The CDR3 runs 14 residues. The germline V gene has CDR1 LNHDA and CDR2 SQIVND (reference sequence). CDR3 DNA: TGTGCCAGTAGTGTGCCGGGACTACGAGAGACCCAGTACTTC. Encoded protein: CASSVPGLRETQYF.

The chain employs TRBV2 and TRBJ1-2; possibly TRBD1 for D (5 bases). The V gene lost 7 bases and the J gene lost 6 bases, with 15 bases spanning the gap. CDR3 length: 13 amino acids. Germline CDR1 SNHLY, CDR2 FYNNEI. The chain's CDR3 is CASNLGVGDGYTF. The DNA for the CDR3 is TGTGCCAGCAACCTAGGGGTCGGAGATGGCTACACCTTC.

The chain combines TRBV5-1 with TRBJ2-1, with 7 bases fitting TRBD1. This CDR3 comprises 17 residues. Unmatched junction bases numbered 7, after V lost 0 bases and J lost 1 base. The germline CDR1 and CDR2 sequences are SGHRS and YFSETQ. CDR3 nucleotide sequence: TGCGCCAGCAGCTTGGAAGGGGGCAGGGCTTCCTACAATGAGCAGTTCTTC. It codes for CASSLEGGRASYNEQFF.

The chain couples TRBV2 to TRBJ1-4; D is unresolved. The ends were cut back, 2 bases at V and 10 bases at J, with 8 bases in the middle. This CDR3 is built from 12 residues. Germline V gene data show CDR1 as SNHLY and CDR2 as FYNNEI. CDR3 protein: CASSEILRKLFF. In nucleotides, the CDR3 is TGTGCCAGCAGTGAAATCTTACGAAAACTGTTTTTT.

CDR3 region: CASSQGGGRGETQYF. The CDR3 coding sequence is TGTGCCAGCAGCCAAGGCGGGGGAAGGGGAGAGACCCAGTACTTC. The chain employs TRBV4-2 and TRBJ2-5; 7 bases are shared with TRBD2. The CDR3 spans 15 residues. Per the germline V gene, CDR1 is LGHNA and CDR2 is YNFKEQ. V dropped 1 base and J dropped 4; count of bases not matched to a gene: 6.

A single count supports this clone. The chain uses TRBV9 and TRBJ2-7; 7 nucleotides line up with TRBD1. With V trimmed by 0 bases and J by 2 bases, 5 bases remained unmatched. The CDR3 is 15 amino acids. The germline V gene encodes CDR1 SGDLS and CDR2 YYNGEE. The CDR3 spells CASSVGGGQTYEQYF. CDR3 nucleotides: TGTGCCAGCAGCGTAGGAGGGGGCCAAACCTACGAGCAGTACTTC.

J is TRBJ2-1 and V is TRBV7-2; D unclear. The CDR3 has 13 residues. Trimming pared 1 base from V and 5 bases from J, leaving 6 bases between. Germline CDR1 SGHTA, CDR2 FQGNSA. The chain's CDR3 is CASSLGSNNEQFF. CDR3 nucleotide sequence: TGTGCCAGCAGCTTAGGTTCTAACAATGAGCAGTTCTTC. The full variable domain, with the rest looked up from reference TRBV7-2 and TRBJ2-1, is GAGVSQSPSNKVTEKGKDVELRCDPISGHTALYWYRQSLGQGLEFLIYFQGNSAPDKSGLPSDRFSAERTGGSVSTLTIQRTQQEDSAVYLCASSLGSNNEQFFGPGTRLTVL.

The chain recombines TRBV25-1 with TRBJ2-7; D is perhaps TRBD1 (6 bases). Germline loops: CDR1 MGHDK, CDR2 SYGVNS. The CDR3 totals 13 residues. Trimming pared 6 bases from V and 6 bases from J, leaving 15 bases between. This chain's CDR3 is CASRMTGSGEQYF. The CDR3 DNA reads TGTGCCAGCAGAATGACAGGTTCCGGCGAGCAGTACTTC.

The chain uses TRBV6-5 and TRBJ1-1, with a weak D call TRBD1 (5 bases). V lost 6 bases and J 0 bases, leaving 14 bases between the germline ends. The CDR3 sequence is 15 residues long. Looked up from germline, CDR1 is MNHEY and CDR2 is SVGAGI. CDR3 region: CASSRGGGVNTEAFF. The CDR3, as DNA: TGTGCCAGCAGCCGGGGTGGGGGGGTGAACACTGAAGCTTTCTTT.

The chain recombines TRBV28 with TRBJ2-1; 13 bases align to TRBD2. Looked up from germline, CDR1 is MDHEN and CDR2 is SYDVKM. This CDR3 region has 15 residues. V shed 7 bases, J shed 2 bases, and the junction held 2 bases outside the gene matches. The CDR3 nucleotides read TGTGCCAGCATACTAGCGGGAGGGCCCTACAATGAGCAGTTCTTC. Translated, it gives CASILAGGPYNEQFF. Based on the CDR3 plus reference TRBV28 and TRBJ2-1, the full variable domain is DVKVTQSSRYLVKRTGEKVFLECVQDMDHENMFWYRQDPGLGLRLIYFSYDVKMKEKGDIPEGYSVSREKKERFSLILESASTNQTSMYLCASILAGGPYNEQFFGPGTRLTVL.

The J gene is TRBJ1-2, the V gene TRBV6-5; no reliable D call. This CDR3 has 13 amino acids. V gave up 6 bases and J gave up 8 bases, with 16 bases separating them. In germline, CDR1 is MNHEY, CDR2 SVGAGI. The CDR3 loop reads CASRIPGMEGYTF. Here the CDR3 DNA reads TGTGCCAGCAGGATACCGGGGATGGAGGGCTACACCTTC.

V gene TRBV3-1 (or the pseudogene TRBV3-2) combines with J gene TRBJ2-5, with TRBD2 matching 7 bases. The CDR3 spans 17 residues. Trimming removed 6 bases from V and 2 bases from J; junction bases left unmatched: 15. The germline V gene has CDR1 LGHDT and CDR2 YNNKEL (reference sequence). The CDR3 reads CASSLTRPASGQETQYF. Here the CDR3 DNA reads TGTGCCAGCAGTTTAACCAGACCGGCTAGCGGACAAGAGACCCAGTACTTC.

The CDR3 region is CASSLGGAGTDTQYF. The CDR3 nucleotides are TGTGCCAGCAGTTTAGGGGGCGCGGGCACAGATACGCAGTATTTT. This chain connects TRBV28 to TRBJ2-3, with D tentatively TRBD1 (6 bases). The CDR3 length is 15 residues. Germline assignment: CDR1 MDHEN and CDR2 SYDVKM. V gave up 2 bases and J gave up 1 base, with 10 bases separating them. The full variable domain, rest sourced from reference TRBV28 and TRBJ2-3, is DVKVTQSSRYLVKRTGEKVFLECVQDMDHENMFWYRQDPGLGLRLIYFSYDVKMKEKGDIPEGYSVSREKKERFSLILESASTNQTSMYLCASSLGGAGTDTQYFGPGTRLTVL.

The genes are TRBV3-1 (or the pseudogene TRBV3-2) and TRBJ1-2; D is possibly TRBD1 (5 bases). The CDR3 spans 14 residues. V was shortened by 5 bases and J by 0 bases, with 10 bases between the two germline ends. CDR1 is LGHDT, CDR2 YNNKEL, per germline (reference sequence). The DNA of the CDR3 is TGTGCCAGCAGCTTGGGAGGGGCTAACTATGGCTACACCTTC. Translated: CASSLGGANYGYTF.

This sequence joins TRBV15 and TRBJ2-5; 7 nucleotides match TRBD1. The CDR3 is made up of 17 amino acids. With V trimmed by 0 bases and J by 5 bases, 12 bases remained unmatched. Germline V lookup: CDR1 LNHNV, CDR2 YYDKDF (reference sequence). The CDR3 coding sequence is TGTGCCACCAGCAGAGATAGGCGACAGGGTGTAGGGGAGACCCAGTACTTC. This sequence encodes CATSRDRRQGVGETQYF.

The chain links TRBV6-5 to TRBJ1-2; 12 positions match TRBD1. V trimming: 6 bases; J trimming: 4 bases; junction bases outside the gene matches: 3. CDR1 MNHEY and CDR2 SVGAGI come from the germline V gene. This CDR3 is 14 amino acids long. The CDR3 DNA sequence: TGTGCCAGCAGAGGGGACAGGGGGCCCTATGGCTACACCTTC. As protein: CASRGDRGPYGYTF.

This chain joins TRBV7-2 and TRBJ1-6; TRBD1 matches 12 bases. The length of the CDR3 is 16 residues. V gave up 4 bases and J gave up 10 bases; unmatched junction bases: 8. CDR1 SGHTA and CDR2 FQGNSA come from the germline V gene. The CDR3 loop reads CASSSTGTGGRSPLHF. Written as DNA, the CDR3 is TGTGCCAGCAGCTCGACCGGGACAGGGGGCCGATCACCCCTCCACTTT.

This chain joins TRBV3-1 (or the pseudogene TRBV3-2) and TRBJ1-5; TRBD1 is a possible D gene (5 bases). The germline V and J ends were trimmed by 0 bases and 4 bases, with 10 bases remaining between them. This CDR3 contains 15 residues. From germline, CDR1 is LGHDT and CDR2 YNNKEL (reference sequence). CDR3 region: CASSQERGPNQPQHF. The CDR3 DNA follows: TGTGCCAGCAGCCAAGAACGGGGCCCGAATCAGCCCCAGCATTTT.

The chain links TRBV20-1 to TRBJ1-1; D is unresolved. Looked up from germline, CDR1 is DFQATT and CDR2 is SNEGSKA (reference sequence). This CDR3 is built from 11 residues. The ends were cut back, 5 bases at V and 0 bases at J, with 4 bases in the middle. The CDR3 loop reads CSAFMNTEAFF. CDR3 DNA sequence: TGCAGTGCTTTTATGAACACTGAAGCTTTCTTT.

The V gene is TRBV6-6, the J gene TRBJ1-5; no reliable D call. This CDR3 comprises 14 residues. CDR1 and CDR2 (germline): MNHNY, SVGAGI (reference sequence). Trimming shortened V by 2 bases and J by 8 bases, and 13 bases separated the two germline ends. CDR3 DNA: TGTGCCAGCAGTTACGGTCTCGAGACGGAGCCCCAGCATTTT. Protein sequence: CASSYGLETEPQHF.

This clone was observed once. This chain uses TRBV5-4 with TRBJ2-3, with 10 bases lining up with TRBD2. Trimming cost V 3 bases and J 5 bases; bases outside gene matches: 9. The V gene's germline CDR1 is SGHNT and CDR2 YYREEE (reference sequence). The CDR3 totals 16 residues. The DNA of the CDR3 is TGTGCCAGCAGCTCCTTTCTAGCGGGAGAGGGAGATACGCAGTATTTT. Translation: CASSSFLAGEGDTQYF. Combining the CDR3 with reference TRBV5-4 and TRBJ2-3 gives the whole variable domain ETGVTQSPTHLIKTRGQQVTLRCSSQSGHNTVSWYQQALGQGPQFIFQYYREEENGRGNFPPRFSGLQFPNYSSELNVNALELDDSALYLCASSSFLAGEGDTQYFGPGTRLTVL.

The CDR3 bases are TGTGCCACCAGCACACCGGGGTTAGCGAATGAAAAACTGTTTTTT. Its translation: CATSTPGLANEKLFF. The chain couples TRBV15 to TRBJ1-4; D uncertain. The CDR3 spans 15 residues. Germline CDR1 LNHNV, CDR2 YYDKDF (reference sequence). The germline V and J ends were trimmed by 4 bases and 5 bases, with 14 bases remaining between them.